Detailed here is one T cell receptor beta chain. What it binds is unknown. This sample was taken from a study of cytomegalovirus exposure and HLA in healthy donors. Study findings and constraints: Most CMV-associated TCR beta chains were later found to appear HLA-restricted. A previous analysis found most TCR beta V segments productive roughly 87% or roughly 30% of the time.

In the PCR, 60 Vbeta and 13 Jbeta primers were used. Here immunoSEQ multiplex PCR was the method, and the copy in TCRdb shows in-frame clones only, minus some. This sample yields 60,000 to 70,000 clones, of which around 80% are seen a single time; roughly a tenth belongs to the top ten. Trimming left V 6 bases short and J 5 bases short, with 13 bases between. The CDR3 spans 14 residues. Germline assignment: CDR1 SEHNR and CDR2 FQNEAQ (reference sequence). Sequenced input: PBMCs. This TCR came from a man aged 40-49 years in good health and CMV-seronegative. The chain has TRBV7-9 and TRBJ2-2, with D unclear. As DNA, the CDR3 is TGTGCCAGCAGTCCCCACCTGAGAACCGGGGAGCTGTTTTTT. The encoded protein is CASSPHLRTGELFF.